This entry lists 3 T cell receptor beta chains sequenced from one sample in a study of beta chain features in type 1 diabetes. Expressed TCRB transcripts were sequenced because the entire RNA isolate underwent reverse transcription. Assay used: immunoSEQ multiplex PCR; TCRdb lists only in-frame clones, some missing. The data show just over 450,000 clones, approximately 30% seen once. The sequencing input was naive CD4+ T cells from blood. Every receptor here comes from a man in his late teens or twenties in good health.

The rearrangement links TRBV18 to TRBJ1-2; tentative D call: TRBD1 (5 bases). Germline V gene lookup returns CDR1 KGHSH and CDR2 LQKENI. This CDR3 has 13 residues. V was pared by 6 bases and J by 4 bases, with 12 bases between. This CDR3 reads CASSPGALYGYTF. In nucleotides, the CDR3 is TGTGCCAGCTCCCCCGGGGCCCTCTATGGCTACACCTTC. The full variable domain, in which reference TRBV18 and TRBJ1-2 provide the parts outside the CDR3, is NAGVMQNPRHLVRRRGQEARLRCSPMKGHSHVYWYRQLPEEGLKFMVYLQKENIIDESGMPKERFSAEFPKEGPSILRIQQVVRGDSAAYFCASSPGALYGYTFGSGTRLTVV.

In its sample, this clone was seen a few times. J is TRBJ2-1 and V is TRBV7-9, with 7 bases identical to TRBD1. The V gene's germline CDR1 is SEHNR and CDR2 FQNEAQ (reference sequence). There are 15 residues in the CDR3. J lost 3 bases, V lost 1 base, and 3 bases had no gene match. CDR3 nucleotide sequence: TGTGCCAGCAGCTTAGGAGGGGGCAACTACAATGAGCAGTTCTTC. Translating it yields CASSLGGGNYNEQFF.

V usage is TRBV4-2 and J usage is TRBJ2-7; 11 positions match TRBD2. The CDR3 covers 17 residues. The V gene end was trimmed by 1 base and the J gene end by 2 bases; junction bases not matched to a gene: 7. Germline CDR1 LGHNA, CDR2 YNFKEQ. The CDR3 here is CASSQVGSSGRAYEQYF. In nucleotides, the CDR3 is TGTGCCAGCAGCCAAGTCGGGAGTAGCGGGAGGGCCTACGAGCAGTACTTC.